The present T cell receptor beta chain was sequenced within a study of PD-1 blockade in classical Hodgkin lymphoma. Overall study results and limits: It was reported that newly diagnosed patients had less baseline TCR diversity than healthy donors. Patients newly diagnosed and complete responders had comparable baseline diversity.

TCRdb keeps only in-frame clones here, not all; method: immunoSEQ multiplex PCR. The data contain approximately 20,000 clones, over 80% of them singletons. Time point indicated: cycle 4 day 1 (C4D1), after about 6 weeks of nivolumab. Every single patient, without exception, relapsed after autologous stem cell transplantation, and brentuximab vedotin exposure varied. Thawed PBMCs yielded CD4+ T cells through magnetic negative selection. Best responses included complete response and partial response; otherwise, the best response was progressive disease. Turning to this clone: No antigen is known for it.

The V segment lost 5 bases and the J segment 6 bases; nucleotides outside the gene matches: 10. The germline V gene encodes CDR1 MDHEN and CDR2 SYDVKM. The length of the CDR3 is 16 residues. The gene calls are TRBV28 and TRBJ1-5; 10 bases map to TRBD1. This TCR derives from a human donor with classical Hodgkin lymphoma. This sample comprised CD4+ T cells from blood, obtained before the fourth cycle of nivolumab. The CDR3 DNA sequence: TGTGCCAGCAGTAGACCGGGACAGGGGTTCAGTCAGCCCCAGCATTTT. It specifies CASSRPGQGFSQPQHF.